These 2 T cell receptor beta chains were sequenced from one sample in a study of beta chain features in type 1 diabetes. Points from the study as a whole: All four CD4+ subsets from Type 1 diabetes patients carried moderately but significantly shorter TCRB CDR3s.

These receptors lack a known antigen. Expressed TCRB transcripts were sequenced because the entire RNA isolate underwent reverse transcription. TCRdb keeps only in-frame clones here, not all; method: immunoSEQ multiplex PCR. The table lists some 280,000 clones, roughly 13% of them singletons, with 0.017% in the top ten. The specimen was naive CD4+ T cells from blood. The receptors here all came from a man aged 25-45 years with type 1 diabetes.

This clone was detected only a few times. The chain recombines TRBV15 with TRBJ1-4; D is possibly TRBD1 (5 bases). Germline values: CDR1 LNHNV, CDR2 YYDKDF (reference sequence). This CDR3 has 16 amino acids. Trimming took off 0 bases at V and 2 bases at J, with 10 bases between the two ends. CDR3 region: CATSRDFGATNEKLFF. The CDR3 DNA reads TGTGCCACCAGCAGAGATTTTGGGGCGACTAATGAAAAACTGTTTTTT.

This clone was counted a few times. The V and J genes are TRBV14 and TRBJ1-2, with D perhaps TRBD1 (5 bases). V was trimmed by 1 base and J by 7 bases, leaving 13 bases between them. The germline CDR1 and CDR2 sequences are SGHDN and FVKESK. This CDR3 region has 14 residues. The CDR3 sequence is CASSQVSQGGGYTF. DNA for the CDR3: TGTGCCAGCAGCCAAGTATCTCAGGGCGGTGGCTACACCTTC.